Listed below are T cell receptor beta chains from one sample, sequenced in a study of spatial heterogeneity in lung cancer. TCRdb recomputed calls from the 5' RACE reads with MiXCR, one row per CDR3 protein. Of under 4,500 distinct CDR3 sequences in the sample, 8% to 10% are singletons; the top ten hold 46%. Source: PBMCs, taken at surgery. The receptors shown here come from a male donor with early-stage non-small cell lung cancer. Both conserved end residues are part of each CDR3. D genes are given only for firm matches. Size is stated for part of the rows, as once, few or many counts, or as a class when the clone is expanded.

length,J,V,size,D,DNA,CDR3
14,TRBJ1-1,TRBV28,many,TRBD1,TGTGCCAGCAGTCTAGGGACAGGGCTGGAGGGCGCTTTCTTT,CASSLGTGLEGAFF
14,TRBJ2-7,TRBV7-6,-,-,TGTGCCAGCAGCTTAGCAGGCAGGCTGAGCGAGCAGTACTTC,CASSLAGRLSEQYF
13,TRBJ1-5,TRBV7-6,many,-,TGTGCCAGCAGCCCAGGGAGCAATCAGCCCCAGCATTTT,CASSPGSNQPQHF
12,TRBJ1-1,TRBV6-1,many,TRBD1,TGTGCCAGCAGTCAGGGGGCCAGCGAAGCTTTCTTT,CASSQGASEAFF
13,TRBJ1-1,TRBV28,-,-,TGTGCCAGCAGTTTCAGCACGAACACTGAAGCTTTCTTT,CASSFSTNTEAFF
16,TRBJ2-7,TRBV27,many,TRBD2,TGTGCCAGCAGTATATATAGCGGGGCGATCTCCTACGAGCAGTACTTC,CASSIYSGAISYEQYF
14,TRBJ2-7,TRBV29-1,medium-sized,TRBD1,TGCAGCGTTGAAGAAGACAGGGGGAGCTACGAGCAGTACTTC,CSVEEDRGSYEQYF
12,TRBJ2-7,TRBV7-9,many,-,TGTGCCAGCAGCTTAGTCCTGTACGAGCAGTACTTC,CASSLVLYEQYF
11,TRBJ2-7,TRBV7-8,few,-,TGTGCCAGCAGCTTAATATCCGAGCAGTACTTC,CASSLISEQYF
15,TRBJ2-3,TRBV20-1,many,TRBD2,TGCAGTGCTGGGCTTTGGGGCGGGGGGACAGATACGCAGTATTTT,CSAGLWGGGTDTQYF
14,TRBJ2-7,TRBV28,medium-sized,TRBD2,TGTGCCAGCAGTTTTTTTAGCGGGGGGTACGAGCAGTACTTC,CASSFFSGGYEQYF
15,TRBJ2-2,TRBV7-3,few,TRBD2,TGTGCCAGCAGCTTCACACTAGCGGGGACCGGGGAGCTGTTTTTT,CASSFTLAGTGELFF
13,TRBJ1-1,TRBV4-2,few,-,TGTGCCAGCAGCCAAGAGGAAGGGTCTGAAGCTTTCTTT,CASSQEEGSEAFF
13,TRBJ1-1,TRBV13,many,-,TGTGCCAGCAGCTTACGGAGAAACACTGAAGCTTTCTTT,CASSLRRNTEAFF
15,TRBJ1-1,TRBV5-1,few,-,TGCGCCAGCAGTCCAGAGGGGGGCCAGAACACTGAAGCTTTCTTT,CASSPEGGQNTEAFF
14,TRBJ1-5,TRBV7-9,many,-,TGTGCCAGCAGCTTAGAAGGGGGCAATCAGCCCCAGCATTTT,CASSLEGGNQPQHF
16,TRBJ2-7,TRBV20-1,many,TRBD2,TGCAGTGCTAGTTGGCTAGCGGGGTCGTGGTCCTACGAGCAGTACTTC,CSASWLAGSWSYEQYF
16,TRBJ2-7,TRBV28,many,TRBD1,TGTGCCAGCAGTTCCCAGGACAGGAAAAGCTCCTACGAGCAGTACTTC,CASSSQDRKSSYEQYF
15,TRBJ1-5,TRBV6-5,few,TRBD1,TGTGCCAGCAGTGACGGGACAGGGTCCAATCAGCCCCAGCATTTT,CASSDGTGSNQPQHF
13,TRBJ2-7,TRBV7-9,-,-,TGTGCCAGCAGCTCCTGGACCGGCTACGAGCAGTACTTC,CASSSWTGYEQYF
14,TRBJ1-4,TRBV6-5,many,-,TGTGCCAGCAGTTACTCGACAGATATGGGGTTACTGTTTTTT,CASSYSTDMGLLFF
14,TRBJ2-7,TRBV20-1,few,-,TGCAGTGCTAGAGATTTCGGCAGGGAGCACGAGCAGTACTTC,CSARDFGREHEQYF
13,TRBJ1-1,TRBV14,-,-,TGTGCCAGCAGCCTTCTGGGGGGAGGTGAAGCTTTCTTT,CASSLLGGGEAFF
15,TRBJ2-5,TRBV7-9,many,-,TGTGCCAGCAGCCCTCGTGCAGGGCTCCAAGAGACCCAGTACTTC,CASSPRAGLQETQYF
13,TRBJ2-6,TRBV29-1,few,-,TGCAGCGTTGGGGGAGTTGGGGCCAACGTCCTGACTTTC,CSVGGVGANVLTF
15,TRBJ1-1,TRBV7-2,large,TRBD1,TGTGCCAGCAGCTTCTCCGGGACAGGGGGCACTGAAGCTTTCTTT,CASSFSGTGGTEAFF
18,TRBJ2-3,TRBV7-3,medium-sized,TRBD1,TGTGCCAGCAGCTTAACTGGACAGGGGGCTGGCGGCACAGATACGCAGTATTTT,CASSLTGQGAGGTDTQYF
13,TRBJ2-5,TRBV7-6,once,TRBD2,TGTGCCAGCAGCTTACCGGGAGGTGAGACCCAGTACTTC,CASSLPGGETQYF
13,TRBJ2-7,TRBV5-1,-,-,TGCGCCAGCAGCTCAACCCAGGGACTTGGGCAGTACTTC,CASSSTQGLGQYF
15,TRBJ2-7,TRBV4-1,once,TRBD1,TGCGCCAGCAGCCAAGATCGGGGACAGGGTAGTAAGCAGTACTTC,CASSQDRGQGSKQYF
12,TRBJ2-5,TRBV19,many,-,TGTGCCAGTAGTATTGCGGGGGAGACCCAGTACTTC,CASSIAGETQYF
14,TRBJ2-5,TRBV10-3,many,-,TGTGCCATCAGTGACGTACGCGTTCAAGAGACCCAGTACTTC,CAISDVRVQETQYF
17,TRBJ2-1,TRBV19,many,-,TGTGCCAGTAGTTTCCTCGGGGGTACCAGCTCCTACAATGAGCAGTTCTTC,CASSFLGGTSSYNEQFF
18,TRBJ2-1,TRBV7-9,many,TRBD2,TGTGCCAGCAGCTGGGCTCGGACCGGACTAGCGCCCTACAATGAGCAGTTCTTC,CASSWARTGLAPYNEQFF
17,TRBJ2-2,TRBV7-8,many,TRBD1,TGTGCCAGCAGCCCCCCATTCCGGGACAGAAACACCGGGGAGCTGTTTTTT,CASSPPFRDRNTGELFF
15,TRBJ2-7,TRBV4-2,many,TRBD2,TGTGCCAGCAGCCAAGGACTAGCGGGGGGGCTCGAGCAGTACTTC,CASSQGLAGGLEQYF
12,TRBJ2-3,TRBV6-6,many,-,TGTGCCAGCAGTCAAAGCACAGATACGCAGTATTTT,CASSQSTDTQYF
16,TRBJ2-3,TRBV10-3,hyperexpanded,TRBD1,TGTGCCATCAGTCCGGGACAGAAAACTAGCACAGATACGCAGTATTTT,CAISPGQKTSTDTQYF
15,TRBJ2-2,TRBV7-8,-,TRBD2,TGTGCCAGCAGCCTCGGGACTAGCGGCACCGGGGAGCTGTTTTTT,CASSLGTSGTGELFF
15,TRBJ2-3,TRBV27,many,TRBD1,TGTGCCAGCAGCTTTCTCCGACAGGGGGCAGATACGCAGTATTTT,CASSFLRQGADTQYF
17,TRBJ2-1,TRBV2,many,-,TGTGCCAGCAGTGAAGCGATATGGGGGGCGTCCTACAATGAGCAGTTCTTC,CASSEAIWGASYNEQFF
11,TRBJ2-7,TRBV2,many,-,TGTGCCAGCAGGGTCGGCTACGAGCAGTACTTC,CASRVGYEQYF
16,TRBJ2-1,TRBV7-9,-,TRBD2,TGTGCCAGCAGCGGTACTAGCGGACGCTCCTACAATGAGCAGTTCTTC,CASSGTSGRSYNEQFF
15,TRBJ2-3,TRBV30,many,-,TGTGCCTGGAGTATATTAGAGCAGGGATACGATACGCAGTATTTT,CAWSILEQGYDTQYF
13,TRBJ2-5,TRBV29-1,few,TRBD1,TGCAGCGTGGCCAGGGGGACCCAAGAGACCCAGTACTTC,CSVARGTQETQYF
13,TRBJ2-7,TRBV6-4,many,-,TGTGCCAGCAGCCCCGGGACTGACTACGAGCAGTACTTC,CASSPGTDYEQYF
15,TRBJ2-5,TRBV27,medium-sized,TRBD1,TGTGCCAGCAAGATCGGACAGGGGGCTGACGAGACCCAGTACTTC,CASKIGQGADETQYF
14,TRBJ2-7,TRBV20-1,many,-,TGCAGTGCTAGAGATGACCGTAGCTCCTACGAGCAGTACTTC,CSARDDRSSYEQYF
13,TRBJ2-3,TRBV13,medium-sized,-,TGTGCCAGTCACAGGGTCAACACAGATACGCAGTATTTT,CASHRVNTDTQYF
16,TRBJ1-3,TRBV5-6,-,-,TGTGCCAGCAGCTGGGGCTGGACAGCCTCAGGAAACACCATATATTTT,CASSWGWTASGNTIYF
15,TRBJ1-5,TRBV7-8,many,-,TGTGCCAGCAGCTTAACAGGGCTGGCCAATCAGCCCCAGCATTTT,CASSLTGLANQPQHF
11,TRBJ2-3,TRBV5-5,many,-,TGTGCCAGCAGCTTGACCGATACGCAGTATTTT,CASSLTDTQYF
13,TRBJ2-7,TRBV27,medium-sized,TRBD2,TGTGCCAGCGGTCTAGCGGTGGGCTACGAGCAGTACTTC,CASGLAVGYEQYF
15,TRBJ1-2,TRBV7-9,-,-,TGTGCCAGCAGCTTAGGCCCCACTCGGACCTATGGCTACACCTTC,CASSLGPTRTYGYTF